This T cell receptor (beta chain) appears in the sequencing data of a study of cytomegalovirus exposure and HLA in healthy donors. PCR used 60 Vbeta primers and 13 Jbeta primers. Clones were read by immunoSEQ multiplex PCR, and TCRdb kept only the in-frame ones, dropping some. The sample includes a few hundred thousand clones, about 75% of them seen just once. Germline V lookup: CDR1 MNHNY, CDR2 SVGAGI (reference sequence). V was trimmed by 2 bases and J by 4 bases, leaving 8 bases between them. CDR3 size: 13 residues. As regards this clone: Antigen specificity is unknown.

Study findings and constraints: CMV serostatus was the sole immune exposure information available. HLA alleles showed associations with around 15,000 TCR beta sequences in a later analysis, at a 0.05 false discovery rate. There were three CMV-associated chains whose specificity for CMV antigens was confirmed in vitro.

This receptor was obtained from a woman aged 25-40 years in good health and CMV-seronegative. Sequenced: PBMCs. This rearrangement joins TRBV6-6 to TRBJ1-1; D unclear. CDR3 DNA: TGTGCCAGCAGTTACGTTCGGGGCACTGAAGCTTTCTTT. Encoded protein: CASSYVRGTEAFF.